Below, 30 T cell receptor beta chains from the same sample are listed, as sequenced in a study of blood T cell repertoires in COVID-19. Some clones are missing from TCRdb's copy, which holds only in-frame ones; the method was immunoSEQ multiplex PCR. The sample lists 300,000 to 400,000 clones, 65% to 90% seen once, with more than 6% in the top ten. The sequenced sample was peripheral blood. The source of these receptors is a human donor in a cohort sampled during active COVID-19.

V gene TRBV19 combines with J gene TRBJ2-7; a weak D match, TRBD2 (6 bases). Between the trimmed V and J ends, which lost 3 bases and 3 bases, there was a span of 9 bases. The CDR3 is made up of 13 amino acids. CDR1 LNHDA and CDR2 SQIVND come from the germline V gene (reference sequence). Here the CDR3 reads CASSIGGIYEQYF. In DNA form, the CDR3 reads TGTGCCAGTAGTATCGGAGGGATCTACGAGCAGTACTTC.

The chain recombines TRBV4-2 with TRBJ2-7; TRBD1 matches at 9 bases. Trimming at V came to 1 base and at J to 2 bases, leaving 6 bases not matched to a gene. The CDR3 sequence is 16 residues long. From germline, CDR1 is LGHNA and CDR2 YNFKEQ. The CDR3 nucleotides read TGTGCCAGCAGCCAAGTCCCGGGACAGGGCACCTACGAGCAGTACTTC. Translation gives CASSQVPGQGTYEQYF.

The chain joins TRBV7-9 to TRBJ1-2, with D hard to call. CDR1 and CDR2 (germline): SEHNR, FQNEAQ (reference sequence). Trimming pared 1 base from V and 7 bases from J, leaving 10 bases between. The CDR3 runs 13 residues. CDR3 DNA: TGTGCCAGCAGCTTAGATTCCGGGTCTGGCTACACCTTC. It specifies CASSLDSGSGYTF. The entire variable domain, with the rest obtained from reference TRBV7-9 and TRBJ1-2, is as follows: DTGVSQNPRHKITKRGQNVTFRCDPISEHNRLYWYRQTLGQGPEFLTYFQNEAQLEKSRLLSDRFSAERPKGSFSTLEIQRTEQGDSAMYLCASSLDSGSGYTFGSGTRLTVV.

This chain uses TRBV7-8 with TRBJ2-5; no clear D. Germline V gene data show CDR1 as SGHVS and CDR2 as FQNEAQ. The CDR3 contains 13 residues. V was cut by 1 base and J by 5 bases, with 8 bases left in between. As DNA, the CDR3 is TGTGCCAGCAGCTTAGGCCAGAGGGAGACCCAGTACTTC. Protein: CASSLGQRETQYF.

This sequence joins TRBV6-5 and TRBJ1-2, with TRBD1 identical over 7 bases. CDR1 MNHEY and CDR2 SVGAGI come from the germline V gene. J lost 10 bases, V lost 4 bases, and 6 bases had no gene match. CDR3 length equals 12 residues. CDR3 in DNA: TGTGCCAGCAGTTCGGGACAGATTCACTACACCTTC. It is translated as CASSSGQIHYTF.

This clone was counted once. The chain joins TRBV30 to TRBJ1-2, with a tentative D call TRBD1 (5 bases). The CDR3 runs to 14 residues. Germline values: CDR1 GTSNPN, CDR2 SVGIG (reference sequence). V shed 3 bases and J shed 6 bases, with 17 bases lying between them. The CDR3 sequence: CAWRLTGVLDGYTF. CDR3 in DNA: TGTGCCTGGAGACTAACGGGGGTATTAGATGGCTACACCTTC.

This chain links TRBV28 with TRBJ1-2; 9 bases match TRBD1. The germline CDR1 and CDR2 sequences are MDHEN and SYDVKM. V gave up 8 bases and J gave up 5 bases; unmatched junction bases: 12. The CDR3 sequence is 15 residues long. DNA of the CDR3: TGTGCCAGCCGGATAGAGACAGGGGGATTATATGGCTACACCTTC. As protein: CASRIETGGLYGYTF.

The CDR3 bases are TGTGCCAGCTCACCACGGTTGGGGGCGAACACTGAAGCTTTCTTT. This gives the protein CASSPRLGANTEAFF. The chain uses TRBV18 and TRBJ1-1; possibly TRBD1 for D (6 bases). Trimming stripped 1 base from V and 1 base from J, with 10 bases between. Germline CDR1 reads KGHSH; CDR2 reads LQKENI. This CDR3 is built from 15 residues.

The V and J genes are TRBV9 and TRBJ1-6; 10 nucleotides align to TRBD1. The length of the CDR3 is 14 residues. Germline assignment: CDR1 SGDLS and CDR2 YYNGEE. With 2 bases clipped from V and 13 bases from J, the junction kept 6 bases outside the gene matches. CDR3 DNA: TGTGCCAGCAGCGTTGGGACAGGGGAGCTTCCCCTCCACTTT. As protein: CASSVGTGELPLHF.

The chain couples TRBV29-1 to TRBJ2-3, with 8 bases lining up with TRBD2. Losses at the gene ends were 8 bases for V and 8 bases for J; bases not matched to a gene: 9. Germline lookup yields CDR1 SQVTM and CDR2 ANQGSEA. CDR3 length: 12 amino acids. In nucleotides, the CDR3 is TGCAGCTCCGGGAGGGGTCGCAGTACGCAGTATTTT. Translation gives CSSGRGRSTQYF.

CDR3 loop: CASSPRDSGYYNEQFF. The DNA of the CDR3 is TGTGCCAGCAGCCCTCGGGACAGCGGATATTACAATGAGCAGTTCTTC. The gene calls are TRBV9 and TRBJ2-1; 7 bases line up with TRBD1. CDR1 and CDR2 (germline): SGDLS, YYNGEE. J was trimmed by 4 bases and V by 4 bases; bases with no gene match: 11. This CDR3 comprises 16 residues.

V usage is TRBV6-2 or TRBV6-3 and J usage is TRBJ1-2; D may be TRBD1 (6 bases). CDR1 and CDR2 from the germline V gene are MNHEY and SVGEGT. Trimming shortened V by 2 bases and J by 2 bases, and 27 bases separated the two germline ends. The CDR3 spans 20 residues. The DNA of the CDR3 is TGTGCCAGCAGTTACCCATACGTACGGCAAACAGGGACGGGGAACTATGGCTACACCTTC. Its translation is CASSYPYVRQTGTGNYGYTF.

V gene TRBV4-1 combines with J gene TRBJ2-7; the D gene is possibly TRBD1 (5 bases). V was shortened by 5 bases and J by 5 bases, with 13 bases between the two germline ends. Germline V lookup: CDR1 MGHRA, CDR2 YSYEKL. The length of the CDR3 is 13 residues. CDR3 in amino acids: CASSYRFRDEQYF. As DNA, the CDR3 is TGCGCCAGCAGCTACAGGTTCCGGGACGAGCAGTACTTC.

This chain connects TRBV3-1 (or the pseudogene TRBV3-2) to TRBJ2-7; D is perhaps TRBD1 (6 bases). CDR1 and CDR2 from the germline V gene are LGHDT and YNNKEL (reference sequence). CDR3 size: 14 residues. Trimming left V 1 base short and J 2 bases short, with 9 bases between. The CDR3 nucleotides read TGTGCCAGCAGCCAAGCTCACAGGGCCTACGAGCAGTACTTC. It is translated as CASSQAHRAYEQYF.

V and J are TRBV6-5 and TRBJ1-5, with D hard to call. This CDR3 is built from 15 residues. Trimming took off 8 bases at V and 0 bases at J, with 14 bases between the two ends. Germline V gene data show CDR1 as MNHEY and CDR2 as SVGAGI. The CDR3 DNA reads TGTGCCAGCGCCTTGACGGACTATAGCAATCAGCCCCAGCATTTT. Translating it yields CASALTDYSNQPQHF.

The CDR3 sequence: CASSDDMNTEAFF. CDR3 in DNA: TGTGCCAGCAGTGACGACATGAACACTGAAGCTTTCTTT. The chain is built from TRBV2 and TRBJ1-1, with D uncertain. V lost 3 bases to trimming and J lost 0 bases, with 5 bases between them. CDR1 and CDR2 from the germline V gene are SNHLY and FYNNEI. This CDR3 is 13 amino acids long.

V is TRBV5-5 and J is TRBJ2-1; 12 bases line up with TRBD2. Trimming at V came to 1 base and at J to 6 bases, leaving 5 bases not matched to a gene. CDR1 and CDR2 (germline): SGHKS, YYEKEE (reference sequence). This CDR3 is 16 amino acids long. This CDR3 reads CASSLRTSGGINEQFF. In DNA form, the CDR3 reads TGTGCCAGCAGCTTGCGAACTAGCGGGGGGATCAATGAGCAGTTCTTC.

The rearrangement links TRBV11-2 to TRBJ2-3; the match to TRBD2 covers 8 bases. The length of the CDR3 is 17 residues. V shed 6 bases and J 5 bases; nucleotides not matched to a gene: 16. Per germline, CDR1 SGHAT and CDR2 FQNNGV. The CDR3: CASRSPLAGSGKDTQYF. Written as DNA, the CDR3 is TGTGCCAGCAGGTCTCCCCTAGCGGGCTCGGGGAAAGATACGCAGTATTTT.

This clone has only one observation. The rearrangement joins TRBV15 to TRBJ2-1, with 13 bases fitting TRBD2. This CDR3 is built from 20 residues. With 0 bases clipped from V and 12 bases from J, the junction kept 20 bases outside the gene matches. CDR1 and CDR2 from the germline V gene are LNHNV and YYDKDF (reference sequence). CDR3 amino acids: CATSRDRLAGGPLTIKRQFF. CDR3 DNA sequence: TGTGCCACCAGCAGAGATCGACTAGCGGGGGGCCCACTCACAATCAAAAGGCAGTTCTTC.

This rearrangement joins TRBV7-3 to TRBJ2-3; D is perhaps TRBD2 (5 bases). CDR1 SGHTA and CDR2 FQGTGA come from the germline V gene. The CDR3 length is 17 residues. V was pared by 1 base and J by 1 base, with 15 bases between. In DNA, the CDR3 is TGTGCCAGCAGCTTAAATCCGGGCGGGCGAGGCACAGATACGCAGTATTTT. Residues: CASSLNPGGRGTDTQYF.

The chain recombines TRBV6-1 with TRBJ2-2; possible D gene TRBD2, 6 bases. The germline CDR1 and CDR2 sequences are MNHNS and SASEGT. This CDR3 is built from 14 residues. V was trimmed by 2 bases and J by 6 bases, leaving 10 bases between them. CDR3 sequence (DNA): TGTGCCAGCAGTGAACATGGAGGGGCCGGGGAGCTGTTTTTT. This sequence encodes CASSEHGGAGELFF.

V usage is TRBV7-6 and J usage is TRBJ2-3; 9 bases map to TRBD1. Trimming took 1 base from V and 5 from J; bases not matched to a gene: 4. The CDR3 length is 15 residues. Per germline, CDR1 SGHVS and CDR2 FNYEAQ. The CDR3 protein is CASSLGGQGKDTQYF. In DNA, the CDR3 is TGTGCCAGCAGCTTAGGAGGACAGGGGAAAGATACGCAGTATTTT.

The genes are TRBV6-5 and TRBJ1-5; unclear D gene. V was shortened by 7 bases and J by 2 bases, with 12 bases between the two germline ends. This CDR3 spans 14 amino acids. From germline, CDR1 is MNHEY and CDR2 SVGAGI. The CDR3 protein is CASIIISGNQPQHF. For the CDR3, the DNA is TGTGCCAGCATTATCATTTCGGGCAATCAGCCCCAGCATTTT.

The chain couples TRBV6-4 to TRBJ1-6; 9 bases match TRBD1. The CDR3 sequence is 17 residues long. The germline V gene has CDR1 MRHNA and CDR2 SNTAGT. V shed 4 bases, J shed 8 bases, and the junction held 12 bases outside the gene matches. CDR3 in amino acids: CASSVSPGQGRDSPLHF. The CDR3 DNA reads TGTGCCAGCAGTGTGTCGCCGGGACAGGGAAGGGATTCACCCCTCCACTTT.

This clone has only one observation. CDR3 sequence: CASTEGQGAEKLFF. In DNA, the CDR3 is TGCGCCAGCACCGAGGGACAGGGGGCAGAAAAACTGTTTTTT. The chain has TRBV5-1 and TRBJ1-4; 12 nucleotides align to TRBD1. Germline CDR1 reads SGHRS; CDR2 reads YFSETQ. The CDR3 has 14 amino acids. Trimming at V came to 6 bases and at J to 8 bases, leaving 5 bases not matched to a gene.

J is TRBJ2-7 and V is TRBV29-1, with D perhaps TRBD2 (7 bases). There are 13 residues in the CDR3. Germline CDR1 reads SQVTM; CDR2 reads ANQGSEA. V lost 6 bases and J lost 2, with 14 bases in between. The CDR3 reads CSVRGGQTYEQYF. As DNA, the CDR3 is TGCAGCGTGAGGGGGGGTCAAACCTACGAGCAGTACTTC.

The chain combines TRBV7-2 with TRBJ1-4; perhaps TRBD1 as D (5 bases). The length of the CDR3 is 15 residues. Trimming removed 3 bases at V and 5 bases at J, with 13 bases between. Germline V gives CDR1 SGHTA, CDR2 FQGNSA. The CDR3 DNA follows: TGTGCCAGCAGCTTCGCGAGACAGCAAAATGAAAAACTGTTTTTT. It translates to CASSFARQQNEKLFF.

The V gene is TRBV3-1 (or the pseudogene TRBV3-2), the J gene TRBJ1-3; 8 nucleotides line up with TRBD1. This CDR3 has 15 residues. Germline V gene sequence: CDR1 LGHDT, CDR2 YNNKEL (reference sequence). Trimming cost V 2 bases and J 2 bases; bases outside gene matches: 2. The CDR3 DNA reads TGTGCCAGCAGCCAACTGACAGGGGCTGGAAACACCATATATTTT. This sequence encodes CASSQLTGAGNTIYF.

The gene calls are TRBV5-6 and TRBJ2-7; D is unclear. This CDR3 has 15 amino acids. Per the germline V gene, CDR1 is SGHDT and CDR2 is YYEEEE. Deletions cut 1 base from V and 2 bases from J, with 13 bases between. CDR3 sequence (DNA): TGTGCCAGCAGCTTGTGGGCACTCCCCCCCTACGAGCAGTACTTC. Protein product: CASSLWALPPYEQYF. Combining the CDR3 with reference TRBV5-6 and TRBJ2-7 gives the whole variable domain DAGVTQSPTHLIKTRGQQVTLRCSPKSGHDTVSWYQQALGQGPQFIFQYYEEEERQRGNFPDRFSGHQFPNYSSELNVNALLLGDSALYLCASSLWALPPYEQYFGPGTRLTVT.

The genes are TRBV5-4 and TRBJ2-7, with 7 bases fitting TRBD1. The CDR3 contains 13 residues. Germline V CDR1 and CDR2: SGHNT, YYREEE (reference sequence). Unmatched junction bases numbered 6, after V lost 4 bases and J lost 5 bases. CDR3 nucleotides: TGTGCCAGCAGCCATGACAGGGTCAACGAGCAGTACTTC. Protein sequence: CASSHDRVNEQYF.